Listed below are T cell receptor beta chains from one sample, sequenced in a study of regulatory T cells in long-lasting Graves disease. A single record per CDR3 protein comes from TCRdb applying MiXCR to the multiplex PCR reads. The sample has 300,000 to 400,000 distinct CDR3 sequences; 15% to 20% are singletons. Specimen: peripheral blood mononuclear cells (PBMCs), collected when the disease was refractory, from a patient treated with antithyroid drugs. The receptors stem from a female donor with Graves disease. Each CDR3 is given with its conserved first and last residue. Each record gives: J gene, V gene, CDR3 length, CDR3 protein.

TRBJ2-4 TRBV28 11 CAAGLRGIQYF
TRBJ2-1 TRBV12-3/TRBV12-4 15 CASSLFRGIMYEQFF
TRBJ2-7 TRBV20-1 14 CSARDAGGPNEQYF
TRBJ1-6 TRBV28 12 CASSPWNSPLHF
TRBJ2-7 TRBV10-3 16 CATGQGAPALGYEQYF
TRBJ1-2 TRBV11-2 14 CASSLDPFGDGYTF
TRBJ1-4 TRBV30 14 CAWSDQIIAAKLFF
TRBJ2-1 TRBV20-1 18 CSAIGLAGGPSSYNEQFF
TRBJ2-5 TRBV2 15 CASSPSGWGQETQYF
TRBJ1-3 TRBV30 11 CAWGGGNTIYF
TRBJ2-2 TRBV13 15 CASSELSGSAGELFF
TRBJ1-5 TRBV3-1 15 CASSQDWRSNQPQHF
TRBJ2-7 TRBV18 16 CASSPLPGQSAYEQYF
TRBJ1-1 TRBV5-1 15 CASSLFRGSNTEAFF
TRBJ1-4 TRBV2 15 CASTDRGLTNEKLFF
TRBJ2-6 TRBV5-4 16 CASSGGVFGGANVLTF
TRBJ2-2 TRBV5-1 17 CASSLNSALPNTGELFF
TRBJ2-7 TRBV7-2 17 CASSSMTSGGAGYEQYF
TRBJ2-7 TRBV28 15 CASSGSLGQGSEQYF
TRBJ1-6 TRBV20-1 14 CSAYRGQADSPLHF
TRBJ2-7 TRBV13 15 CASSLESGLPYEQYF
TRBJ2-7 TRBV27 13 CASSWTGHYEQYF
TRBJ2-6 TRBV28 18 CASSLLVLSVGGANVLTF
TRBJ1-2 TRBV6-2/TRBV6-3 14 CASSYRPRNYGYTF
TRBJ2-5 TRBV29-1 10 CTLGDETQYF
TRBJ2-2 TRBV18 16 CASSPTDRGNTGELFF
TRBJ2-7 TRBV10-3 14 CAISDWDVSYEQYF
TRBJ1-1 TRBV7-2 15 CASSLVLLLGTEAFF
TRBJ1-2 TRBV19 14 CASMIRVSNYGYTF
TRBJ1-6 TRBV3-1 13 CAGSPEGNSPLHF
TRBJ1-5 TRBV19 12 CALTIATRPQHF
TRBJ1-5 TRBV6-1 14 CASSQRDSNQPQHF
TRBJ1-3 TRBV4-2 16 CASSQDPGALGNTIYF
TRBJ2-1 TRBV4-1 13 CASSQDEEIRQFF
TRBJ2-5 TRBV7-2 16 CASSLALAGGWETQYF
TRBJ2-5 TRBV5-1 14 CASSLDPGGETQYF
TRBJ2-5 TRBV7-9 19 CASSLGWVLEGGTAETQYF
TRBJ2-3 TRBV7-9 13 CASSSRGQDTQYF
TRBJ1-6 TRBV12-3/TRBV12-4 14 CASSFKGTNSPLHF
TRBJ2-5 TRBV27 15 CASSASPGPGETQYF
TRBJ2-7 TRBV19 14 CASSIVGAHYEQYF
TRBJ1-3 TRBV28 16 CASSSPQTLSGNTIYF
TRBJ2-2 TRBV6-2/TRBV6-3 19 CASSYSGLAGGSFTGELFF
TRBJ1-5 TRBV2 12 CASNSGSQPQHF
TRBJ2-5 TRBV4-1 14 CASSQGGFDETQYF
TRBJ2-1 TRBV6-2/TRBV6-3 13 CASSYKGVHEQFF
TRBJ1-1 TRBV20-1 14 CSARVGELNTEAFF
TRBJ1-2 TRBV11-2 18 CASSLVKVGQGANYGYTF
TRBJ2-3 TRBV29-1 18 CSAGTGRSGGPLTDTQYF
TRBJ1-2 TRBV20-1 12 CSAMGPTYGYTF
TRBJ1-6 TRBV6-2/TRBV6-3 13 CASSETYNSPLHF
TRBJ1-2 TRBV5-4 14 CASSSPPSVYGYTF
TRBJ2-5 TRBV28 19 CASSFHPRFQELYQETQYF